This T cell receptor beta chain was identified during a study of blood T cell repertoires in COVID-19. As for the study in general: The study drew acute and convalescent COVID-19 samples from the United States, Italy and Spain. Sources were T cells, B-cell-depleted T cells, or PBMCs; the material itself was cDNA or gDNA.

This table comes from immunoSEQ multiplex PCR, and its TCRdb copy is limited to in-frame clones, with some not included. The profile shows 70,000 or so clones, 75% to 90% of them singletons. The CDR3 is 15 amino acids. V was shortened by 0 bases and J by 3 bases, with 13 bases between the two germline ends. Germline V gene data show CDR1 as SGHRS and CDR2 as YFSETQ. This TCR derives from a man aged 50 to 60 with COVID-19, enrolled during active disease. The chain carries TRBV5-1 and TRBJ2-7; perhaps TRBD1 as D (8 bases). Sequencing was performed on peripheral blood. Here the CDR3 reads CASSLEGGTGYEQYF. Here the CDR3 DNA reads TGCGCCAGCAGCTTGGAGGGGGGGACAGGCTACGAGCAGTACTTC.